This T cell receptor (beta chain) stems from a study of T-cell memory formation after mild COVID-19. Points from the study as a whole: Pre-infection memory carried some responding clones, suggesting that cross-reactive memory joined.

The CDR3 loop spans 15 amino acids. V was clipped by 3 bases and J by 3 bases, with 14 bases between them. Germline loops: CDR1 DFQATT, CDR2 SNEGSKA (reference sequence). MiXCR, run by TCRdb on the 5' RACE reads, gives a single entry per CDR3 protein. The sample contains approximately 350,000 distinct CDR3 sequences, 10% to 15% of which appear only once. This clonotype was detected only a few times. Its antigen is currently unknown. The gene calls are TRBV20-1 and TRBJ2-2; D is perhaps TRBD2 (6 bases). The sample consisted of PBMCs or a T cell subset sorted from them (not recorded which). The origin of this receptor is a man between 18 and 29 years old who had mild COVID-19 (a few samples of this study predate the infection). Cell type and time point are not known. The CDR3 sequence: CSARGRGWYTGELFF. In DNA form, the CDR3 reads TGCAGTGCTAGGGGCCGGGGGTGGTACACCGGGGAGCTGTTTTTT.